This T cell receptor (beta chain) was observed in a study of T cell changes during pregnancy in multiple sclerosis. The count of this clone is one. This table comes from immunoSEQ multiplex PCR, and its TCRdb copy is limited to in-frame clones, with some not included. The sample records some 96,000 clones, 92% being singletons. The sample was peripheral blood, taken after pregnancy. This clonotype was sampled from a female donor with multiple sclerosis, enrolled in a pregnancy study.

The CDR3: CASSYNTGGYEQYF. The CDR3 DNA follows: TGTGCCAGCAGTTACAATACAGGGGGCTACGAGCAGTACTTC. The chain couples TRBV6-6 to TRBJ2-7, with 8 bases matching TRBD1. Per germline, CDR1 MNHNY and CDR2 SVGAGI (reference sequence). The CDR3 sequence is 14 residues long. After removal of 2 bases from V and 3 bases from J, the junction contained 3 bases not matched to a gene.